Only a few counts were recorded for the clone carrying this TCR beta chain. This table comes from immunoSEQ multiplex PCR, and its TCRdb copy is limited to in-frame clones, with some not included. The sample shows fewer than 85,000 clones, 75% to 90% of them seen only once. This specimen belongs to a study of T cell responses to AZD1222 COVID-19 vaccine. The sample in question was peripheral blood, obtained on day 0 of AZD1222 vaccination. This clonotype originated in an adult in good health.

The CDR3, as DNA: TGTGCCAGCAGTCCTCAGAGCCTTAACTATGGCTACACCTTC. It codes for CASSPQSLNYGYTF. The chain carries TRBV28 and TRBJ1-2; D gene uncertain. Germline-derived CDR1 and CDR2 are MDHEN and SYDVKM. The ends were cut back, 5 bases at V and 1 base at J, with 11 bases in the middle. The CDR3 runs 14 residues.